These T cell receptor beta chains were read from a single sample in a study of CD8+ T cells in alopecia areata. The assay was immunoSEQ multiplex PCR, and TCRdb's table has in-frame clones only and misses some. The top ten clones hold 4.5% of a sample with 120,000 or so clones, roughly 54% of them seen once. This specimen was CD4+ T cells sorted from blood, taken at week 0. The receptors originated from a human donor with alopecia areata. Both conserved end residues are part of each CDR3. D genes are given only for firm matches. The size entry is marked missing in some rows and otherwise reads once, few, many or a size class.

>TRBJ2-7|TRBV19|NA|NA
TGTGCCAGTAGTACCTCGGGAGCCTACGAGCAGTACTTC
CASSTSGAYEQYF
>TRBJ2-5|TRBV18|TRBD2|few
TGTGCCAGCTCACCACCCCTAGCGGGGGGCCAAGAGACCCAGTACTTC
CASSPPLAGGQETQYF
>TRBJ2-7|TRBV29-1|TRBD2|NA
TGCAGCGTCTCAGGGCTAGCGGGGGGAGGTAGCTCCTACGAGCAGTACTTC
CSVSGLAGGGSSYEQYF
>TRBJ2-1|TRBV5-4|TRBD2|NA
TGTGCCAGCAGCCCGGGACTAGCGGGGGGGGATGAGCAGTTCTTC
CASSPGLAGGDEQFF
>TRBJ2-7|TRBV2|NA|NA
TGTGCCAGCTGCCGGGACGGGACCTACGAGCAGTACTTC
CASCRDGTYEQYF
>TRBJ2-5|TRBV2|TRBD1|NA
TGTGCCAGCAGTAGGGGACAGGTACAAGAGACCCAGTACTTC
CASSRGQVQETQYF
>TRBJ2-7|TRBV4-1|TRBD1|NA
TGCGCCAGCAGCCAAGATCCGGACAGGGGATCGCGCGAGCAGTACTTC
CASSQDPDRGSREQYF
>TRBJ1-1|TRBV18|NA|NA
TGTGCCAGCTCACCACTCAGGGACGAGGCGGGCCCTGAAGCTTTCTTT
CASSPLRDEAGPEAFF
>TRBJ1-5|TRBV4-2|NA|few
TGTGCCAGCAGCCAAGAGAAGAGTCAGCCCCAGCATTTT
CASSQEKSQPQHF
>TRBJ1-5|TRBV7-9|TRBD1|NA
TGTGCCAGCAGCTCAACAGGGGGCGATCAGCCCCAGCATTTT
CASSSTGGDQPQHF
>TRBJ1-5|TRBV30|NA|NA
TGTGCCTGGAGTGTTTCTGGGGCCCTTAGCAATCAGCCCCAGCATTTT
CAWSVSGALSNQPQHF
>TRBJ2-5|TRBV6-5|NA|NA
TGTGCCAGCAGTTACGACCCGACGGAGACCCAGTACTTC
CASSYDPTETQYF
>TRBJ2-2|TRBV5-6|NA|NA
TGTGCCAGCAGGTCGGACAGCTACACCGGGGAGCTGTTTTTT
CASRSDSYTGELFF
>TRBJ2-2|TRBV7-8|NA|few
TGTGCCAGCAGCTTCCCAGGGGCTTCGAACACCGGGGAGCTGTTTTTT
CASSFPGASNTGELFF
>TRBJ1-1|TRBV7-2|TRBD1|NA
TGTGCCAGCAGCTTTGGGGGGGACAGGAGAACTGAAGCTTTCTTT
CASSFGGDRRTEAFF
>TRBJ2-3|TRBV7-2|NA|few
TGTGCCAGCAGCCACAGGGAAGATACGCAGTATTTT
CASSHREDTQYF
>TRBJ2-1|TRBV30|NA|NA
TGTGCCTGGAGCCCGGCCCTAGCCGTCCACAATGAGCAGTTCTTC
CAWSPALAVHNEQFF
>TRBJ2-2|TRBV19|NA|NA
TGTGCCAGTAGTATACAGGGCGGGGAGCTGTTTTTT
CASSIQGGELFF
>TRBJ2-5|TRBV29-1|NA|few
TGCAGCGCAAGACGGGGGACGCGAGAGACCCAGTACTTC
CSARRGTRETQYF
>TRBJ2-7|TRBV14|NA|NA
TGTGCCAGCAGCCAAGGATGGGCCGAGCAGTACTTC
CASSQGWAEQYF
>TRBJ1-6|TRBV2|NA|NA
TGTGCCAGCAGTGTGGGGGAATTTAATTCACCCCTCCACTTT
CASSVGEFNSPLHF